This entry is about one TCR beta chain. As yet, its antigen is unknown. V lost 5 bases and J lost 2; bases outside the gene matches: 8. Germline loops: CDR1 SGHAT, CDR2 FQNNGV. The CDR3 length is 15 residues. This record belongs to a study of identical twins. Regarding the study as a whole: Twin sharing of out-of-frame TCR alpha was underestimated by models in monozygotic pairs.

One entry per CDR3 protein, called by TCRdb with MiXCR from the 5' RACE reads. The profile covers fewer than 250,000 distinct CDR3 sequences, with under 10% appearing a single time and about 2% taken by the ten largest. Another study also made use of these data, one on yellow fever vaccine responses in identical twins.

Sequenced material: memory (CD45RO+) T cells sorted from blood. This sequence originates from a woman younger than 35 in good health. The V and J genes are TRBV11-2 and TRBJ2-7; 8 bases agree with TRBD2. The CDR3, as DNA: TGTGCCAGCAGCCAAGCGGGGGCTGCACCCTACGAGCAGTACTTC. Its translation is CASSQAGAAPYEQYF.